This entry features one T cell receptor (beta chain) sequence. The data originate from a study of CD8 T cells in Susac syndrome. With random hexamers, reverse transcription was performed on roughly 0.45 to 1 ug of RNA. TCRdb itself ran the immunoSEQ multiplex PCR reads through MiXCR, one entry per CDR3 protein. This table holds approximately 120,000 distinct CDR3 sequences, around 94% found once. The V gene end was trimmed by 4 bases and the J gene end by 0 bases; junction bases not matched to a gene: 4. Germline values: CDR1 GTSNPN, CDR2 SVGIG (reference sequence). The CDR3 length is 15 residues. The clonotype was recovered from a human donor with Susac syndrome. Sequencing was done on a sample of CD8+ T cells from PBMCs. The gene calls are TRBV30 and TRBJ2-5; 11 bases are a match to TRBD2. The CDR3: CAWTLAGGDQETQYF. The CDR3 bases are TGTGCCTGGACCCTAGCGGGGGGAGACCAAGAGACCCAGTACTTC.